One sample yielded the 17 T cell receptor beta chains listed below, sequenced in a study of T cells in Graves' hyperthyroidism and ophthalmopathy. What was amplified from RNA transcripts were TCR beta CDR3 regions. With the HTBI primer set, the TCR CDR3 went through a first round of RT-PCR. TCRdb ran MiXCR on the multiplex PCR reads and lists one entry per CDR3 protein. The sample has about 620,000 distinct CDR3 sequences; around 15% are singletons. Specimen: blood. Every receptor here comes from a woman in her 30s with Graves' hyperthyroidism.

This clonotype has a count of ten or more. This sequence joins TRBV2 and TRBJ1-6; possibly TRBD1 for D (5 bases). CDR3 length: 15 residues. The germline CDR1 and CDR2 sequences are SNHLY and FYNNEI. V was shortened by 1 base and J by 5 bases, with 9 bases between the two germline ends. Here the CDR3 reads CASSEGTFHNSPLHF. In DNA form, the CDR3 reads TGTGCCAGCAGTGAAGGGACATTCCATAATTCACCCCTCCACTTT.

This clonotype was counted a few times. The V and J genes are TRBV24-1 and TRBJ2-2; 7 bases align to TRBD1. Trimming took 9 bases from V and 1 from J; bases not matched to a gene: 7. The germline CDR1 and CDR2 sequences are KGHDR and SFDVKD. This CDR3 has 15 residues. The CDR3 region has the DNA TGTGCCACCCGTCCCGGGACAGTGAACACCGGGGAGCTGTTTTTT. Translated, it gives CATRPGTVNTGELFF.

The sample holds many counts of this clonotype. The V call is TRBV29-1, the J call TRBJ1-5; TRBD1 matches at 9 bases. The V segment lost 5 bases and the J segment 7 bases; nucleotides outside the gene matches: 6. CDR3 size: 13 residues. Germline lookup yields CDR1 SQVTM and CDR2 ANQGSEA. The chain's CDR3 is CSVRDRDGQPQHF. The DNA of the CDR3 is TGCAGCGTTCGGGACAGGGATGGGCAGCCCCAGCATTTT.

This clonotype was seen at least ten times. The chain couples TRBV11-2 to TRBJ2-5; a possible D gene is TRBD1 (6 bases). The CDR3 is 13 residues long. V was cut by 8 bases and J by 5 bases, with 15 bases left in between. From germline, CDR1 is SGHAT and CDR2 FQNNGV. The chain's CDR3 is CASSQGLGETQYF. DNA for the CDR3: TGTGCCAGCTCACAGGGTTTGGGGGAGACCCAGTACTTC.

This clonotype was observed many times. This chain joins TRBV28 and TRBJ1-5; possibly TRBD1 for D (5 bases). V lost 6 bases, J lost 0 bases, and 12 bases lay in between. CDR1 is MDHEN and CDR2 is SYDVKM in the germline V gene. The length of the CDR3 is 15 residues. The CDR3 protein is CASSSTEYSNQPQHF. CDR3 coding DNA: TGTGCCAGCAGCTCGACAGAGTATAGCAATCAGCCCCAGCATTTT.

This CDR3 is CASSDGLREQFF. The CDR3 DNA follows: TGCGCCAGCAGTGATGGGTTGCGGGAGCAGTTCTTC. The chain employs TRBV10-2 and TRBJ2-1; D not certain. CDR1 and CDR2 (germline): WSHSY, SAAADI. V was cut by 3 bases and J by 10 bases, with 10 bases left in between. CDR3 length: 12 amino acids.

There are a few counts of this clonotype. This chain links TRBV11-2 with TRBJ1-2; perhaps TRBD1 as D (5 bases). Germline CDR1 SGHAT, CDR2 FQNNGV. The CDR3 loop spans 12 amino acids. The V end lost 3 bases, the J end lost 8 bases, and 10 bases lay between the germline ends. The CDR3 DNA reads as TGTGCCAGCAGCTTCTCAGGGTCCGGCTACACCTTC. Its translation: CASSFSGSGYTF. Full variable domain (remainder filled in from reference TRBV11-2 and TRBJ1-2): EAGVAQSPRYKIIEKRQSVAFWCNPISGHATLYWYQQILGQGPKLLIQFQNNGVVDDSQLPKDRFSAERLKGVDSTLKIQPAKLEDSAVYLCASSFSGSGYTFGSGTRLTVV.

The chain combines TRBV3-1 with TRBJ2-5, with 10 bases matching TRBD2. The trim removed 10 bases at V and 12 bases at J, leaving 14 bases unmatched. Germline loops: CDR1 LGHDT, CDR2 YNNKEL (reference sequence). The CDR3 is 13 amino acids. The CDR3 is CATGASGSLGKYF. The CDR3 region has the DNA TGTGCCACTGGGGCTAGCGGGAGCCTGGGGAAGTACTTC.

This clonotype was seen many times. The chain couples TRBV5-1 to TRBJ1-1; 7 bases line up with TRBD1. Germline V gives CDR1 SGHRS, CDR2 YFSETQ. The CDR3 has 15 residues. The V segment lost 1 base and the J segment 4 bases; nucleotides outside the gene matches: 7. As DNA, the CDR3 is TGCGCCAGCAGCTTGCTTACAGGGGCCCCCACTGAAGCTTTCTTT. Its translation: CASSLLTGAPTEAFF. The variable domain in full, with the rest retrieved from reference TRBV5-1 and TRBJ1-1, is KAGVTQTPRYLIKTRGQQVTLSCSPISGHRSVSWYQQTPGQGLQFLFEYFSETQRNKGNFPGRFSGRQFSNSRSEMNVSTLELGDSALYLCASSLLTGAPTEAFFGQGTRLTVV.

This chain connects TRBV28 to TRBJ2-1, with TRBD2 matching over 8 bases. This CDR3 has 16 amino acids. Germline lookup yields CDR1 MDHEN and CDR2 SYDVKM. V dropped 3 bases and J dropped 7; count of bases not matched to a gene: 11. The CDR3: CASSLRSSGGGNEQFF. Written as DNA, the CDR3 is TGTGCCAGCAGTTTGAGGTCTTCGGGGGGGGGTAATGAGCAGTTCTTC.

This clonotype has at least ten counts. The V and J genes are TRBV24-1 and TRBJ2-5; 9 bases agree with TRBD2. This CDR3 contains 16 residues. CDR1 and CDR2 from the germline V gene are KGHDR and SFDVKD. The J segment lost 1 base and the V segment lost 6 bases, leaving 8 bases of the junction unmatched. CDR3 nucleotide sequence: TGTGCCACCAGTCCTAGCGGGACAGAGATCCAAGAGACCCAGTACTTC. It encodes CATSPSGTEIQETQYF.

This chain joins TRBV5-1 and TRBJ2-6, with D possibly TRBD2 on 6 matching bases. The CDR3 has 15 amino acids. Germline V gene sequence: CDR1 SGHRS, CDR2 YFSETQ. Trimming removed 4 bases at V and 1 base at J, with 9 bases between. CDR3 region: CASSHGTSGANVLTF. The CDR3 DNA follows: TGCGCCAGCAGCCACGGGACTTCTGGGGCCAACGTCCTGACTTTC.

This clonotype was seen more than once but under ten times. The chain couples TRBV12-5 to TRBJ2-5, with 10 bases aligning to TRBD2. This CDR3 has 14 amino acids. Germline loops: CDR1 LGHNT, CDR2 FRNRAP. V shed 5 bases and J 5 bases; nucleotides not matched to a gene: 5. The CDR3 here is CASGQSGRAETQYF. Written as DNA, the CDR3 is TGTGCTAGTGGTCAAAGCGGGAGGGCGGAGACCCAGTACTTC.

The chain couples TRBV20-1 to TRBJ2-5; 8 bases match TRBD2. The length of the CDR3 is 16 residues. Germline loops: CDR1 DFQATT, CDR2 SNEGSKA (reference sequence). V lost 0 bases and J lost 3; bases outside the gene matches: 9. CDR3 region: CSARDLGSAGEETQYF. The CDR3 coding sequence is TGCAGTGCTAGAGATTTGGGGTCAGCGGGAGAAGAGACCCAGTACTTC.

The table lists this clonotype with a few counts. The DNA of the CDR3 is TGCGCCAGCTCGACAGGGTTTGTTGTGGGGGCAGATTCACCCCTCCACTTT. It translates to CASSTGFVVGADSPLHF. The chain uses TRBV5-1 and TRBJ1-6; 7 bases map to TRBD1. V shed 7 bases, J shed 8 bases, and the junction held 18 bases outside the gene matches. There are 17 residues in the CDR3. The germline gives CDR1 SGHRS, CDR2 YFSETQ.

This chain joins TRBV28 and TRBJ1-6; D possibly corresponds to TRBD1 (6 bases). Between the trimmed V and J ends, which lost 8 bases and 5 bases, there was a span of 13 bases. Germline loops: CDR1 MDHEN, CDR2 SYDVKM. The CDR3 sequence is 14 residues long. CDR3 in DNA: TGTGCCAGCGGACCCCCAGGGGATAATTCACCCCTCCACTTT. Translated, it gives CASGPPGDNSPLHF.

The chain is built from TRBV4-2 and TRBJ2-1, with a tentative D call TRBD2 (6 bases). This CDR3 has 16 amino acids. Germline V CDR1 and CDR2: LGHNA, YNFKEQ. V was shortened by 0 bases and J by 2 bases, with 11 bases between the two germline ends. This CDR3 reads CASSQDTSSTYNEQFF. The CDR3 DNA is TGTGCCAGCAGCCAAGATACTAGCAGCACCTACAATGAGCAGTTCTTC.